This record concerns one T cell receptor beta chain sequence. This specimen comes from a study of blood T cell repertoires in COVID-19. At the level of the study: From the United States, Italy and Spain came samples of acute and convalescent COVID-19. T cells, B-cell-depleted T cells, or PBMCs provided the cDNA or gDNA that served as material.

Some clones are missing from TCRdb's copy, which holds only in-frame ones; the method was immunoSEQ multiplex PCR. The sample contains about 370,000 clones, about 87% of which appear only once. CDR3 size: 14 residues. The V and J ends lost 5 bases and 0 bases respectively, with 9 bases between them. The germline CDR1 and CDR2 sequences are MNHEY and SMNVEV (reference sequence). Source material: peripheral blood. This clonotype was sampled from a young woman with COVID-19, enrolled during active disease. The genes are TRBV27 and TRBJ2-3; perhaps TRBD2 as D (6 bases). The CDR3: CASSPGLSTDTQYF. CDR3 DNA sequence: TGTGCCAGCAGTCCGGGACTGAGCACAGATACGCAGTATTTT.